This T cell receptor (beta chain) was found in a study of T-cell reconstitution after alpha-beta-depleted transplantation in children. Findings and limits, study-wide: Recipient T cells and thymic progenitors that survived were the source of the high TCRbeta diversity seen at day 60 in some patients. T-cell counts and diversity at one year following transplant were attributed mainly to newly produced T cells. After transplant, at about two months, alpha-beta T cells were reportedly derived from several hundred expanded graft clones.

This CDR3 region has 15 residues. The J segment lost 10 bases and the V segment lost 4 bases, leaving 9 bases of the junction unmatched. In regard to this clonotype: Its antigen remains unidentified.

Unique molecular identifiers were built into the TCRbeta library. TCRdb passed the PCR reads through MiXCR, listing each CDR3 protein once. The sample lists about a million distinct CDR3 sequences; 25% to 35% were seen once. The source is a boy in the first two years of life who had a stem cell transplant for SCID, so the T cells may come from the graft donor. The chain is built from TRBV12-3 or TRBV12-4 and TRBJ1-6, with 8 nucleotides matching TRBD1. This material consisted of PBMCs, mostly from graft donor cells, taken 360 days after TCRalphabeta/CD19-depleted stem cell transplant. The CDR3 protein is CASSSRTGRGSPLHF. As DNA, the CDR3 is TGTGCCAGCAGTTCCCGGACAGGGCGGGGCTCACCCCTCCACTTT.